Listed here are 11 T cell receptor beta chains from one sample, sequenced in a study of blood T cell repertoires in COVID-19. The table came from immunoSEQ multiplex PCR; TCRdb's copy has only in-frame clones and leaves some out. Among a few hundred thousand clones, around 87% were seen once, and the ten largest hold approximately 7.8%. The sequenced sample consisted of peripheral blood. All receptors derive from a woman aged 50 to 60 who had recovered from COVID-19.

The V call is TRBV7-6, the J call TRBJ2-7; 7 bases fit TRBD2. This CDR3 is 16 amino acids long. The ends lost 5 bases at V and 0 bases at J; junction bases unmatched: 10. Germline V gene sequence: CDR1 SGHVS, CDR2 FNYEAQ. The DNA for the CDR3 is TGTGCCAGCAGCCCAGCGGGAATAACCTACTCCTACGAGCAGTACTTC. Protein sequence: CASSPAGITYSYEQYF.

The CDR3 sequence is CASSYPGVAGQNEQFF. The CDR3 nucleotides are TGTGCCAGCAGTTACCCCGGGGTAGCGGGACAAAATGAGCAGTTCTTC. V usage is TRBV6-2 or TRBV6-3 and J usage is TRBJ2-1, with 8 bases lining up with TRBD2. The CDR3 runs to 16 residues. Germline V gene sequence: CDR1 MNHEY, CDR2 SVGEGT. The J segment lost 7 bases and the V segment lost 2 bases, leaving 10 bases of the junction unmatched.

The chain joins TRBV6-2 or TRBV6-3 to TRBJ1-5; D not resolved. Trimming took 4 bases from V and 7 from J, leaving 11 bases between them. This CDR3 region has 13 residues. CDR1 MNHEY and CDR2 SVGEGT come from the germline V gene. The CDR3 is CASSSGAEQPQHF. CDR3 DNA: TGTGCCAGCAGTTCGGGTGCGGAGCAGCCCCAGCATTTT.

The table lists this clone with a count of one. V gene TRBV14 combines with J gene TRBJ2-2; 9 nucleotides match TRBD1. With V trimmed by 4 bases and J by 3 bases, 6 bases remained unmatched. Germline V gene lookup returns CDR1 SGHDN and CDR2 FVKESK. The CDR3 spans 16 residues. The CDR3 DNA sequence: TGTGCCAGCAGCCCACTACAGGGGGCGCACACCGGGGAGCTGTTTTTT. It encodes CASSPLQGAHTGELFF.

The chain combines TRBV19 with TRBJ1-5; D not certain. The CDR3 length is 12 residues. Germline CDR1 and CDR2: LNHDA and SQIVND (reference sequence). V was cut by 4 bases and J by 4 bases, with 5 bases left in between. In nucleotides, the CDR3 is TGTGCCAGTAGTAGCGGGAATCAGCCCCAGCATTTT. Its protein is CASSSGNQPQHF.

The chain uses TRBV11-2 and TRBJ2-3; perhaps TRBD2 as D (6 bases). V was clipped by 4 bases and J by 1 base, with 12 bases between them. The CDR3 is 15 residues long. CDR1 is SGHAT and CDR2 is FQNNGV in the germline V gene. Written as DNA, the CDR3 is TGTGCCAGCAGCTCCGGACTAACCCGCACAGATACGCAGTATTTT. It translates to CASSSGLTRTDTQYF.

The V and J genes are TRBV7-2 and TRBJ1-3; 8 bases fit TRBD1. CDR3 length: 16 residues. Germline CDR1 SGHTA, CDR2 FQGNSA. The J segment lost 4 bases and the V segment lost 3 bases, leaving 8 bases of the junction unmatched. CDR3: CASSFTQGASGNTIYF. CDR3 sequence (DNA): TGTGCCAGCAGCTTTACCCAGGGGGCATCCGGAAACACCATATATTTT.

J is TRBJ2-5 and V is TRBV9; 9 bases align to TRBD2. From germline, CDR1 is SGDLS and CDR2 YYNGEE. The trim removed 3 bases at V and 5 bases at J, leaving 2 bases unmatched. This CDR3 has 13 amino acids. The CDR3 bases are TGTGCCAGCAGCGCAGCGGGGGGCGAGACCCAGTACTTC. This sequence encodes CASSAAGGETQYF.

V and J are TRBV6-2 or TRBV6-3 and TRBJ1-1; 10 bases align to TRBD1. Trimming took 4 bases from V and 5 from J; bases not matched to a gene: 4. Germline V lookup: CDR1 MNHEY, CDR2 SVGEGT. This CDR3 region has 14 residues. CDR3 sequence (DNA): TGTGCCAGCAGTTCGACAGGGGGCGTAACTGAAGCTTTCTTT. This translates into CASSSTGGVTEAFF.

J is TRBJ2-3 and V is TRBV4-3; 15 bases align to TRBD2. This CDR3 has 16 amino acids. Unmatched junction bases numbered 4, after V lost 4 bases and J lost 5 bases. Germline values: CDR1 LGHNA, CDR2 YSLEER. The CDR3 DNA reads as TGCGCCAGCAGCCGCGGACTAGCGGGGGGGTTAGATACGCAGTATTTT. Residues: CASSRGLAGGLDTQYF.

This chain joins TRBV5-8 and TRBJ2-5; D is possibly TRBD1 (5 bases). In germline, CDR1 is SGHTS, CDR2 YDEGEE. CDR3 length equals 13 residues. V shed 0 bases and J shed 6 bases, with 9 bases lying between them. CDR3 sequence: CASSLEWGKTQYF. DNA of the CDR3: TGTGCCAGCAGCTTGGAGTGGGGCAAGACCCAGTACTTC.